Each of the 20 T cell receptor beta chains below was sequenced from the same sample in a study of T-cell memory formation after mild COVID-19. TCRdb reprocessed the 5' RACE reads via MiXCR and lists one record per CDR3 protein. The table lists 260,000 or so distinct CDR3 sequences, over 15% of them singletons. Sequenced: PBMCs or a T cell subset sorted from them (not recorded which). These receptors all stem from a man between 18 and 35 years old who had mild COVID-19 (a few samples of this study predate the infection). Cell type and time point are not known.

This clonotype turned up a few times. V usage is TRBV7-6 and J usage is TRBJ2-7, with 7 bases matching TRBD1. V trimming: 5 bases; J trimming: 1 base; junction bases outside the gene matches: 5. Germline CDR1 reads SGHVS; CDR2 reads FNYEAQ. This CDR3 has 14 residues. The CDR3 reads CASSAGTASYEQYF. The CDR3 DNA reads TGTGCCAGCAGCGCCGGGACAGCATCCTACGAGCAGTACTTC.

This chain joins TRBV7-3 and TRBJ2-7; no definite D call. Germline lookup yields CDR1 SGHTA and CDR2 FQGTGA. The CDR3 loop spans 13 amino acids. Trimming removed 1 base at V and 3 bases at J, with 7 bases between. The CDR3: CASSLRANYEQYF. CDR3 sequence (DNA): TGTGCCAGCAGCTTAAGGGCTAACTACGAGCAGTACTTC.

This chain joins TRBV6-2 or TRBV6-3 and TRBJ2-7; 10 nucleotides align to TRBD1. Trimming removed 6 bases from V and 0 bases from J; junction bases left unmatched: 2. Germline V gene lookup returns CDR1 MNHEY and CDR2 SVGEGT. The CDR3 is 14 residues long. As DNA, the CDR3 is TGTGCCAGCAGACGACAGGGGGCCTCCTACGAGCAGTACTTC. Its protein is CASRRQGASYEQYF.

A few counts support this clonotype. The chain joins TRBV27 to TRBJ1-5; tentatively, D is TRBD1 (6 bases). The V end lost 0 bases, the J end lost 6 bases, and 9 bases lay between the germline ends. The germline CDR1 and CDR2 sequences are MNHEY and SMNVEV (reference sequence). The CDR3 runs 14 residues. CDR3 bases: TGTGCCAGCAGTTTATCTGGGGGGCGTCAGCCCCAGCATTTT. It translates to CASSLSGGRQPQHF.

The genes are TRBV7-8 and TRBJ2-1, with D tentatively TRBD2 (6 bases). The CDR3 consists of 13 residues. Germline CDR1 SGHVS, CDR2 FQNEAQ. V shed 5 bases and J shed 8 bases, with 13 bases lying between them. The CDR3 region is CASSPSLAYEQFF. The CDR3, as DNA: TGTGCCAGCAGCCCGTCCCTAGCGTATGAGCAGTTCTTC.

CDR3 bases: TGTGCCAGCAGTTTAGGGACAGGGCCACGGAACGAGCAGTACTTC. Amino acids: CASSLGTGPRNEQYF. The chain carries TRBV27 and TRBJ2-7; 9 nucleotides match TRBD1. This CDR3 has 15 residues. Germline V gene data show CDR1 as MNHEY and CDR2 as SMNVEV (reference sequence). With V trimmed by 2 bases and J by 5 bases, 7 bases remained unmatched.

This clonotype was seen more than once but under ten times. Here the CDR3 reads CASSLDDEQFF. Written as DNA, the CDR3 is TGTGCCAGCAGCTTAGACGATGAGCAGTTCTTC. The genes are TRBV7-2 and TRBJ2-1; D is unclear. Trimming left V 1 base short and J 8 bases short, with 3 bases between. The CDR3 is 11 amino acids. Germline values: CDR1 SGHTA, CDR2 FQGNSA.

There are many counts of this clonotype. The chain combines TRBV7-2 with TRBJ1-2, with D possibly matching TRBD1 (6 bases). The germline CDR1 and CDR2 sequences are SGHTA and FQGNSA. V lost 5 bases and J 8 bases, leaving 24 bases between the germline ends. The CDR3 consists of 16 residues. CDR3 sequence (DNA): TGTGCCAGCAGCCCCAATACCCAGGGGCCGGCTTGGGGCTACACCTTC. Amino acids: CASSPNTQGPAWGYTF.

The J gene is TRBJ2-3, the V gene TRBV7-2; 8 bases line up with TRBD1. V dropped 4 bases and J dropped 6; count of bases not matched to a gene: 9. This CDR3 is built from 15 residues. The germline CDR1 and CDR2 sequences are SGHTA and FQGNSA. The CDR3 sequence: CASSSTKDRVDTQYF. DNA for the CDR3: TGTGCCAGCAGCTCTACAAAGGACAGGGTTGATACGCAGTATTTT.

This clonotype was recorded at least ten times. V and J are TRBV7-2 and TRBJ1-2; 8 nucleotides agree with TRBD1. Germline CDR1 and CDR2: SGHTA and FQGNSA. V shed 5 bases, J shed 4 bases, and the junction held 3 bases outside the gene matches. The CDR3 covers 13 residues. The CDR3 DNA follows: TGTGCCAGCAGCGCCGGACAGGGCTATGGCTACACCTTC. Residues: CASSAGQGYGYTF. Using reference TRBV7-2 and TRBJ1-2 for the parts outside the CDR3, the full variable domain is GAGVSQSPSNKVTEKGKDVELRCDPISGHTALYWYRQSLGQGLEFLIYFQGNSAPDKSGLPSDRFSAERTGGSVSTLTIQRTQQEDSAVYLCASSAGQGYGYTFGSGTRLTVV.

The V and J genes are TRBV20-1 and TRBJ1-4; perhaps TRBD1 as D (5 bases). The CDR3 has 14 residues. V shed 0 bases and J shed 8 bases, with 13 bases lying between them. Germline CDR1 DFQATT, CDR2 SNEGSKA (reference sequence). The CDR3 nucleotides read TGCAGTGCTAGAGATTCGAGGGGCTGGGAAAAACTGTTTTTT. Translation: CSARDSRGWEKLFF.

Only a few counts were recorded for this clonotype. The J gene is TRBJ1-2, the V gene TRBV4-2; D is undetermined. Germline V gives CDR1 LGHNA, CDR2 YNFKEQ. CDR3 length equals 13 residues. V gave up 6 bases and J gave up 4 bases, with 12 bases separating them. CDR3 sequence: CASRSTGSYGYTF. CDR3 sequence (DNA): TGTGCCAGCAGGTCGACGGGGTCCTATGGCTACACCTTC.

The rearrangement links TRBV7-2 to TRBJ2-1; D not resolved. The CDR3 covers 13 residues. Germline V gene lookup returns CDR1 SGHTA and CDR2 FQGNSA. V lost 5 bases, J lost 11 bases, and 16 bases lay in between. The CDR3 loop reads CASSPPPWTQQFF. The CDR3 nucleotides are TGTGCCAGCAGCCCCCCCCCCTGGACCCAGCAGTTCTTC.

This clonotype has only a few counts. V gene TRBV5-1 combines with J gene TRBJ1-6; a possible D gene is TRBD1 (6 bases). The germline CDR1 and CDR2 sequences are SGHRS and YFSETQ. The CDR3 length is 14 residues. V was clipped by 4 bases and J by 7 bases, with 12 bases between them. In nucleotides, the CDR3 is TGCGCCAGCAGCGTGGACAGTGAGAATTCACCCCTCCACTTT. Protein product: CASSVDSENSPLHF.

The gene calls are TRBV6-2 or TRBV6-3 and TRBJ1-2; 7 positions agree with TRBD1. The trim removed 4 bases at V and 3 bases at J, leaving 5 bases unmatched. The CDR3 contains 14 residues. Per germline, CDR1 MNHEY and CDR2 SVGEGT. The CDR3 nucleotides are TGTGCCAGCAGTTGGGACAGTTATTACTATGGCTACACCTTC. This encodes CASSWDSYYYGYTF.

This clonotype appeared a few times. The chain uses TRBV2 and TRBJ2-5, with no clear D. The V end was cut by 3 bases, the J end by 2 bases, with 10 bases between. The CDR3 runs 14 residues. Germline loops: CDR1 SNHLY, CDR2 FYNNEI. CDR3 sequence: CASSDPRRQETQYF. As DNA, the CDR3 is TGTGCCAGCAGTGACCCCCGGCGACAAGAGACCCAGTACTTC. Filled out from reference TRBV2 and TRBJ2-5, the complete variable domain reads EPEVTQTPSHQVTQMGQEVILRCVPISNHLYFYWYRQILGQKVEFLVSFYNNEISEKSEIFDDQFSVERPDGSNFTLKIRSTKLEDSAMYFCASSDPRRQETQYFGPGTRLLVL.

This clonotype was counted only a few times. The chain has TRBV10-3 and TRBJ2-3, with D possibly matching TRBD2 (6 bases). Germline assignment: CDR1 ENHRY and CDR2 SYGVKD. Trimming stripped 2 bases from V and 3 bases from J, with 15 bases between. This CDR3 is 16 amino acids long. The CDR3: CAISEPQIAGTDTQYF. The DNA of the CDR3 is TGTGCCATCAGTGAGCCGCAAATCGCGGGGACAGATACGCAGTATTTT.

V is TRBV12-3 or TRBV12-4 and J is TRBJ2-2, with 7 bases lining up with TRBD2. Unmatched junction bases numbered 4, after V lost 3 bases and J lost 3 bases. The length of the CDR3 is 15 residues. CDR3 in amino acids: CASSFGGGYTGELFF. The CDR3 DNA sequence: TGTGCCAGCAGTTTTGGGGGGGGATACACCGGGGAGCTGTTTTTT.

This clonotype was seen a few times. This chain connects TRBV5-6 to TRBJ2-7; possibly TRBD1 for D (6 bases). There are 15 residues in the CDR3. V dropped 4 bases and J dropped 0 bases, with 14 bases sitting between them. Germline assignment: CDR1 SGHDT and CDR2 YYEEEE. The CDR3 loop reads CASSLTYRASYEQYV. The CDR3 nucleotides are TGTGCCAGCAGCCTCACCTACAGGGCCTCCTACGAGCAGTACGTC.

The chain carries TRBV12-3 or TRBV12-4 and TRBJ2-7, with D hard to call. The CDR3 contains 12 residues. Trimming took off 1 base at V and 5 bases at J, with 6 bases between the two ends. The CDR3 region is CASSLEGNEQYV. CDR3 coding DNA: TGTGCCAGCAGTTTAGAGGGTAACGAGCAGTACGTC.